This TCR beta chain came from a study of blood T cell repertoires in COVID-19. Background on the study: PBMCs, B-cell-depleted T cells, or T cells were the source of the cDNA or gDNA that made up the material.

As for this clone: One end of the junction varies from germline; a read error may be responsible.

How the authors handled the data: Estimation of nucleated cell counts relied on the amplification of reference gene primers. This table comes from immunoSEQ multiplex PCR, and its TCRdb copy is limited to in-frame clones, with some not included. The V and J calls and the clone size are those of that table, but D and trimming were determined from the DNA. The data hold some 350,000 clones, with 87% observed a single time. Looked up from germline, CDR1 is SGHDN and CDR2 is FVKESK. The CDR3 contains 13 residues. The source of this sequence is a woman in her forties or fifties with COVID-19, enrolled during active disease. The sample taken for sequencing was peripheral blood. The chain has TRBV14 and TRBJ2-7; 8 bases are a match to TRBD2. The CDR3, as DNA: TGTGCCAGCAGCACGGGACTAGGACCCCCCTTAGCCTTC. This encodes CASSTGLGPPLAF.